This T cell receptor beta chain was recorded in a study of blood T cell repertoires in COVID-19. Background on the study: Material from acute and convalescent COVID-19 was sourced from the United States, Italy and Spain. T cells, B-cell-depleted T cells, or PBMCs supplied cDNA or gDNA.

The CDR3 is made up of 13 amino acids. Germline CDR1 and CDR2: SGHTS and YDEGEE. The ends lost 2 bases at V and 7 bases at J; junction bases unmatched: 2. Original handling: Reference gene primer amplification gave nucleated cell count estimates. Generated by immunoSEQ multiplex PCR, the TCRdb table keeps only in-frame clones and is missing some. V and J calls and clone size follow that table, whereas D and trimming were derived from the DNA. The data show about 150,000 clones, over 70% seen once. This clone came up a few times. The J gene is TRBJ1-2, the V gene TRBV5-8, with 10 bases lining up with TRBD1. The specimen was peripheral blood. The receptor comes from a human donor in a cohort sampled during active COVID-19. The CDR3 loop reads CASSFDRGLGYTF. The CDR3 nucleotides read TGTGCCAGCAGCTTCGACAGGGGGCTTGGCTACACCTTC.